This TCR beta chain was found in a study of cytomegalovirus exposure and HLA in healthy donors. Overall study context: The same platform was used for the 110 or so validation repertoires and the approximately 670 first-cohort repertoires, a later analysis reported. Overall study results and limits: The investigators catalogued 150 to 200 TCR beta chains as cytomegalovirus-associated. Within the 100 to 150 validation repertoires, first-cohort TCR clusters tended to co-occur, according to a later analysis.

The donors were part of the validation cohort of over a hundred subjects. That cohort was separate from the first cohort, which comprised about 670 subjects. CDR3 length: 14 amino acids. V lost 1 base to trimming and J lost 2 bases, with 9 bases between them. The germline gives CDR1 LNHDA, CDR2 SQIVND (reference sequence). This table comes from immunoSEQ multiplex PCR, and its TCRdb copy is limited to in-frame clones, with some not included. The sample has under 100,000 clones, roughly 94% seen once. On this clone: The antigen remains unidentified.

The V and J genes are TRBV19 and TRBJ2-7; a weak D match, TRBD1 (6 bases). This TCR was recovered from a woman between 18 and 30 years old in good health and CMV-seronegative. Specimen: PBMCs. The CDR3 nucleotides are TGTGCCAGTAGTATAGCCGGACAGACCTACGAGCAGTACTTC. The encoded protein is CASSIAGQTYEQYF. Full variable domain (remainder filled in from reference TRBV19 and TRBJ2-7): DGGITQSPKYLFRKEGQNVTLSCEQNLNHDAMYWYRQDPGQGLRLIYYSQIVNDFQKGDIAEGYSVSREKKESFPLTVTSAQKNPTAFYLCASSIAGQTYEQYFGPGTRLTVT.